These 5 T cell receptor beta chains originate from one sample sequenced in a study of glioma-infiltrating T cells. TCR alpha and beta CDR3 regions were amplified from RNA using iRepertoire nested multiplex PCR. Each CDR3 protein is one row after TCRdb ran MiXCR on the multiplex PCR reads. In the table there are about 89,000 distinct CDR3 sequences, about a quarter of which are singletons. Material for sequencing was glioma tissue, nonneoplastic brain tissue, or PBMCs (not recorded which). The receptors derive from a human donor with low-grade glioma or glioblastoma, undergoing nonglioma brain surgery, or in good health (not recorded which).

The chain carries TRBV10-2 and TRBJ2-2; possibly TRBD2 for D (5 bases). Germline loops: CDR1 WSHSY, CDR2 SAAADI. The CDR3 spans 14 residues. V gave up 6 bases and J gave up 1 base, with 9 bases separating them. In nucleotides, the CDR3 is TGCGCCAGCAGGGACTGGCTGAACACCGGGGAGCTGTTTTTT. This sequence encodes CASRDWLNTGELFF.

This clonotype came up many times. V usage is TRBV2 and J usage is TRBJ1-1, with unresolved D. This CDR3 has 14 residues. V was trimmed by 2 bases and J by 5 bases, leaving 12 bases between them. Per germline, CDR1 SNHLY and CDR2 FYNNEI. The chain's CDR3 is CASSELIKRTEAFF. The CDR3 DNA reads TGTGCCAGCAGTGAATTAATTAAGAGGACTGAAGCTTTCTTT. Full variable domain (rest looked up from reference TRBV2 and TRBJ1-1): EPEVTQTPSHQVTQMGQEVILRCVPISNHLYFYWYRQILGQKVEFLVSFYNNEISEKSEIFDDQFSVERPDGSNFTLKIRSTKLEDSAMYFCASSELIKRTEAFFGQGTRLTVV.

This clonotype was counted at least ten times. The chain uses TRBV20-1 and TRBJ2-5; 8 nucleotides align to TRBD2. Germline V gene lookup returns CDR1 DFQATT and CDR2 SNEGSKA (reference sequence). V trimming: 6 bases; J trimming: 1 base; junction bases outside the gene matches: 4. The CDR3 consists of 13 residues. As DNA, the CDR3 is TGCAGTGCGCCAACTAGCGGCCAAGAGACCCAGTACTTC. Protein sequence: CSAPTSGQETQYF.

This clonotype turned up a few times. The chain recombines TRBV30 with TRBJ1-1, with 7 bases identical to TRBD1. The CDR3 sequence is 14 residues long. Trimming cost V 4 bases and J 5 bases; bases outside gene matches: 10. The germline CDR1 and CDR2 sequences are GTSNPN and SVGIG (reference sequence). CDR3 loop: CAWTLRRGPTEAFF. CDR3 in DNA: TGTGCCTGGACCCTACGGAGGGGGCCGACTGAAGCTTTCTTT.

This clonotype was counted at least ten times. The gene calls are TRBV20-1 and TRBJ2-2; D remains ambiguous. Trimming removed 6 bases from V and 2 bases from J, with 19 bases in between. CDR3 length: 16 residues. CDR1 is DFQATT and CDR2 is SNEGSKA in the germline V gene (reference sequence). The CDR3 DNA reads TGCAGTGCCACGCAGATAGGGCGAGACAACACCGGGGAGCTGTTTTTT. This gives the protein CSATQIGRDNTGELFF.